These T cell receptor beta chains were read from a single sample in a study of metastatic and nonmetastatic thyroid tumors. Using MiXCR, TCRdb re-called clones from the PCR reads. The sample shows over 10,000 clones, around 30% of them seen only once. Sequencing was carried out using tumor tissue. These receptors originate from a female donor with papillary thyroid cancer or a benign thyroid nodule (not recorded which). Some clones in this sample may be carry-over from other donors' samples. CDR3s include the opening cysteine and the closing phenylalanine or tryptophan. Each record gives: D gene, J gene, clone size, V gene, CDR3 length, CDR3 DNA, CDR3 protein. The D gene is left open where the match is weak. Some rows have no size entry. The others give once, few or many, or a class for an expanded clone.

.	TRBJ1-2	.	TRBV18	14	TGTGCCAGCTCACCATTTGGACGGAGCGATGGCTACACCTTC	CASSPFGRSDGYTF
.	TRBJ2-7	.	TRBV20-1	14	TGCAGTGCTAGAGATGCAGGGTCCAGGTACGAGCAGTACTTC	CSARDAGSRYEQYF
TRBD2	TRBJ2-7	medium-sized	TRBV3-1	15	TGTGCCAGCAGCTCGACTAGCGGGGGGATCAACGAGCAGTACTTC	CASSSTSGGINEQYF
TRBD1	TRBJ1-6	.	TRBV28	15	TGTGCCAGCAGTTCCACTGGGACAGCTAATTCACCCCTCCACTTT	CASSSTGTANSPLHF
.	TRBJ2-7	.	TRBV9	18	TGTGCCAGCACCATAGAGGGGGGGGTCCTCCAGTCGTTCTACGAGCAGTACTTC	CASTIEGGVLQSFYEQYF
.	TRBJ1-2	medium-sized	TRBV11-3	13	TGTGCCAGCAGCTATCAGACTAACTATGGCTACACCTTC	CASSYQTNYGYTF
TRBD1	TRBJ1-5	medium-sized	TRBV6-1	16	TGTGCCAGCAGTGAAAAGCTAGGGGGCCTCAATCAGCCCCAGCATTTT	CASSEKLGGLNQPQHF
TRBD2	TRBJ2-2	.	TRBV20-1	16	TGCAGTGCTAGAGATTACGAGCGGGAGTACACCGGGGAGCTGTTTTTT	CSARDYEREYTGELFF
TRBD2	TRBJ2-2	many	TRBV4-1	18	TGCGCCAGCAGCCGAGTAGGAGCGGGGGTCGCGAACACCGGGGAGCTGTTTTTT	CASSRVGAGVANTGELFF
.	TRBJ2-3	many	TRBV29-1	14	TGCAGCGTTGTGGGGGGAGTCCGGACAGATACGCAGTATTTT	CSVVGGVRTDTQYF
.	TRBJ1-6	.	TRBV4-1	12	TGCGCCAGCAGCCAGCTGGACGGGGCCCTCCACTTT	CASSQLDGALHF
.	TRBJ2-1	many	TRBV6-1	14	TGTGCCAGCGGAAGACTAATCTCCTACAATGAGCAGTTCTTC	CASGRLISYNEQFF
.	TRBJ1-6	.	TRBV28	14	TGTGCCAGCAGTTTGTTCGGGGGAGAATCACCCCTCCACTTT	CASSLFGGESPLHF
.	TRBJ2-2	many	TRBV7-9	13	TGTGCCAGCAGCCAACTAGGACCCGGGGAGCTGTTTTTT	CASSQLGPGELFF
TRBD2	TRBJ2-7	.	TRBV11-2	16	TGTGCCAGCAGCTTAGGTGATAGCGGGAGCTCCTACGAGCAGTACTTC	CASSLGDSGSSYEQYF
.	TRBJ1-2	few	TRBV6-1	15	TGTGTCAGCATCCGGGAATTGGGGGGTAACTATGGCTACACCTTC	CVSIRELGGNYGYTF
.	TRBJ2-3	.	TRBV4-1	15	TGCGCCAGCAGCCAAGATGGCGTTCTAGCTGATACGCAGTATTTT	CASSQDGVLADTQYF
.	TRBJ2-3	.	TRBV4-1	18	TGCGCCAGCAGCCAAGACCTCTCGTGGGGAGGAGTTGCAGATACGCAGTATTTT	CASSQDLSWGGVADTQYF
TRBD1	TRBJ2-6	few	TRBV6-1	14	TGTGCCAGCACAGGGGGCGGTGGGGCCAACGTCCTGACTTTC	CASTGGGGANVLTF
TRBD2	TRBJ2-3	.	TRBV9	15	TGTGCCAGCAGCTTAGGACTAGCGGCTACAGATACGCAGTATTTT	CASSLGLAATDTQYF
.	TRBJ2-3	medium-sized	TRBV12-3/TRBV12-4	12	TGTGCCAGCAGTAGAGAGCGGGATACGCAGTATTTT	CASSRERDTQYF
TRBD1	TRBJ1-3	few	TRBV6-1	17	TGTTCCAGCACCCCGGACAGGGGGCGCAGCACTGGAAACACCATATATTTT	CSSTPDRGRSTGNTIYF
TRBD2	TRBJ2-1	.	TRBV5-1	16	TGCGCCAGCAGCTTGGACCGATGGGGAGGGGACAATGAGCAGTTCTTC	CASSLDRWGGDNEQFF
.	TRBJ2-1	.	TRBV7-8	15	TGTGCCAGCAGCACGGACTTAGTCCTCGGTATTGAGCAGTTCTTC	CASSTDLVLGIEQFF
.	TRBJ1-6	many	TRBV20-1	15	TGCAGTGCTCCCTCCGAAGCAGGGTCAAATTCACCCCTCCACTTT	CSAPSEAGSNSPLHF
TRBD1	TRBJ2-7	.	TRBV18	12	TGTGCCAGCTCACCAACAGGGGGCGAGCAGTACTTC	CASSPTGGEQYF
.	TRBJ2-1	medium-sized	TRBV3-1	13	TGTGCCAGCAGCCAATCCGACTCGGGAGAGCAGTTCTTC	CASSQSDSGEQFF
.	TRBJ2-6	.	TRBV11-2	18	TGTGCCAGCAGCTCCCCCCGACAGTCTAACTCTGGGGCCAACGTCCTGACTTTC	CASSSPRQSNSGANVLTF
.	TRBJ2-3	.	TRBV15	16	TGTGCCACCAGAAAGTTGGCGGGGAGTATCACAGATACGCAGTATTTT	CATRKLAGSITDTQYF
TRBD2	TRBJ2-2	medium-sized	TRBV5-8	17	TGTGCCAGCAGCTCCCAGGGACTAGCCAAAGACACCGGGGAGCTGTTTTTT	CASSSQGLAKDTGELFF
.	TRBJ2-7	.	TRBV28	12	TGTGCCAGCAGTTACCAAACTTACGAGCAGTACTTC	CASSYQTYEQYF
TRBD2	TRBJ2-7	.	TRBV5-1	16	TGCGCCAGCAGCCCCGAAGCGGGAGGGTCCTTATACGAGCAGTACTTC	CASSPEAGGSLYEQYF
TRBD2	TRBJ2-1	few	TRBV2	15	TGTGCCAGCAAGCCATGTACTAGCGCCTACAATGAGCAGTTCTTC	CASKPCTSAYNEQFF
.	TRBJ1-2	medium-sized	TRBV18	13	TGTGCCAGCTCACCAGGGCTGGCGGAGGGCTACACCTTC	CASSPGLAEGYTF
TRBD1	TRBJ1-5	.	TRBV3-1	17	TGTGCCAGCAGCCAGATTCCTTCGGGACAGGGGAGTCAGCCCCAGCATTTT	CASSQIPSGQGSQPQHF
.	TRBJ2-7	few	TRBV15	17	TGTGCCACCAGCAGAGAGGCTCAGAAGGGAGTTAACTACGAGCAGTACTTC	CATSREAQKGVNYEQYF
TRBD1	TRBJ1-2	few	TRBV6-6	14	TGTGCCAGCAGTTACATAGGGGGCGACTATGGCTACACCTTC	CASSYIGGDYGYTF
TRBD2	TRBJ2-7	.	TRBV7-2	14	TGTGCCAGCAGCTCCTGGACTAGCGGATACGAGCAGTACTTC	CASSSWTSGYEQYF
TRBD1	TRBJ2-7	.	TRBV5-1	15	TGCGCCAGCAGCTGGGGTCCGGGACAGGGCTACGAGCAGTACTTC	CASSWGPGQGYEQYF
TRBD2	TRBJ2-3	.	TRBV30	16	TGTGCCTGGAGTGGCGTAGCGGGAGGGGGCACAGATACGCAGTATTTT	CAWSGVAGGGTDTQYF
TRBD1	TRBJ1-1	.	TRBV12-3/TRBV12-4	15	TGTGCCAGCAGTTTAGGACAGGGGATGAACACTGAAGCTTTCTTT	CASSLGQGMNTEAFF
.	TRBJ2-1	.	TRBV9	13	TGTGCCAGCAGCGTAGCTCCGGGCAATGAGCAGTTCTTC	CASSVAPGNEQFF
TRBD1	TRBJ1-2	.	TRBV27	13	TGTGCCAGCATTAGAGGGGGCCACTATGGCTACACCTTC	CASIRGGHYGYTF
.	TRBJ1-6	once	TRBV30	14	TGTGCCTGGAGTGTTGCAGGAGTCAATTCACCCCTCCACTTT	CAWSVAGVNSPLHF
.	TRBJ2-7	.	TRBV20-1	18	TGCAGTGCTAATCCAATAGCCCAGTCTGGGACGGTCTCCTACGAGCAGTACTTC	CSANPIAQSGTVSYEQYF
.	TRBJ2-7	medium-sized	TRBV6-1	14	TGTGCCAGCAGTTCAGTAGGGGTTACCTACGAGCAGTACTTC	CASSSVGVTYEQYF
.	TRBJ1-2	.	TRBV19	15	TGTGCCAGTAGTATAGGCACCTGGACGGTCTATGCCTACACCTTC	CASSIGTWTVYAYTF
TRBD1	TRBJ1-5	.	TRBV20-1	15	TGCAGTGCTAGGGACAGGTATATGGGAAATCAGCCCCAGCATTTT	CSARDRYMGNQPQHF
TRBD1	TRBJ2-7	medium-sized	TRBV19	16	TGTGCCAGTAGTAAGGGACAGGGAGGAAGGGGCTACGAGCAGTACTTC	CASSKGQGGRGYEQYF
TRBD2	TRBJ2-7	medium-sized	TRBV2	16	TGTGCCAGCAGTGAAGGGGCTAGCGGGGGGCCCTACGAGCAGTACTTC	CASSEGASGGPYEQYF
.	TRBJ2-6	.	TRBV12-3/TRBV12-4	15	TGTGCCAGCAGTTCGGGGGCCTCTGGGGCCAACGTCCTGACTTTC	CASSSGASGANVLTF
TRBD2	TRBJ2-1	many	TRBV29-1	16	TGCAGCGTTGAACTCCTTAGCGGGGGGAACTACAATGAGCAGTTCTTC	CSVELLSGGNYNEQFF
.	TRBJ1-2	.	TRBV30	15	TGTGCCTGGAGTATCCCCTCGACCCTGAACTATGGCTACACCTTC	CAWSIPSTLNYGYTF